This T cell receptor beta chain was recovered during a study of blood T cell repertoires in COVID-19. The overall study: Donors in the United States, Italy and Spain gave samples during acute or convalescent COVID-19. From T cells, B-cell-depleted T cells, or PBMCs came the material, which was cDNA or gDNA.

Original processing methods: Amplification of reference gene primers was used by the study to estimate nucleated cell counts. Profiled with immunoSEQ multiplex PCR; TCRdb holds only in-frame clones, not every one. The V and J calls and clone size were taken over from that table, and D and trimming were inferred from the DNA. The sample carries roughly 39,000 clones, 75% to 90% recorded once. This CDR3 region has 15 residues. Deletions cut 2 bases from V and 5 bases from J, with 13 bases between. Germline lookup yields CDR1 MDHEN and CDR2 SYDVKM. The sequenced sample was peripheral blood. The chain joins TRBV28 to TRBJ2-1; D is undetermined. The source of this sequence is a woman of 80 years or more with active COVID-19. CDR3 protein: CASSLMTVADNEQFF. The CDR3 region has the DNA TGTGCCAGCAGTTTAATGACCGTCGCGGACAATGAGCAGTTCTTC.